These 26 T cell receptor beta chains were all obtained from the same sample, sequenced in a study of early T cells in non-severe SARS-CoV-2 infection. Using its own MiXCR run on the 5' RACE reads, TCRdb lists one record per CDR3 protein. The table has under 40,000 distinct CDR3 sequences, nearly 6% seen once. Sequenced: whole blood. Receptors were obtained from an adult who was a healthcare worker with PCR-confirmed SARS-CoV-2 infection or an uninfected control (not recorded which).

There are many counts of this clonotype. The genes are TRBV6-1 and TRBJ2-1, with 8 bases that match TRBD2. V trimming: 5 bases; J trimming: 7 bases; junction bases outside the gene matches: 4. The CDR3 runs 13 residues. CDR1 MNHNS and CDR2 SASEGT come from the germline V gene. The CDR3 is CASSRGGVNEQFF. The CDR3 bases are TGTGCCAGCAGTCGGGGGGGCGTGAATGAGCAGTTCTTC.

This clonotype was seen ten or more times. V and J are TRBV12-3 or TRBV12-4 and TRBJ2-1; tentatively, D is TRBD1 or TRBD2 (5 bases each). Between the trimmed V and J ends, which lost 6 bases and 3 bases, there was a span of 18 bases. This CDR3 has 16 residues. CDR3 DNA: TGTGCCAGCAGCGGGACGGGTGGGAGCGGCTACAATGAGCAGTTCTTC. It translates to CASSGTGGSGYNEQFF.

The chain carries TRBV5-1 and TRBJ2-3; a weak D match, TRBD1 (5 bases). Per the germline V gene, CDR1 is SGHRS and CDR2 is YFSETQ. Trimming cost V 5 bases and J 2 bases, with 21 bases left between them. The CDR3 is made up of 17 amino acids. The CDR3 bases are TGCGCCAGCAGGGGTGAAGGAACTCCAGGGATCACAGATACGCAGTATTTT. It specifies CASRGEGTPGITDTQYF.

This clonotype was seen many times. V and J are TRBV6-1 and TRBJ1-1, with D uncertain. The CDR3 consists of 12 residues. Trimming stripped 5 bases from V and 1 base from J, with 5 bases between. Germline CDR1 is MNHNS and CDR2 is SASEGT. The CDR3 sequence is CASSIANTEAFF. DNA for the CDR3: TGTGCCAGCAGTATAGCGAACACTGAAGCTTTCTTT.

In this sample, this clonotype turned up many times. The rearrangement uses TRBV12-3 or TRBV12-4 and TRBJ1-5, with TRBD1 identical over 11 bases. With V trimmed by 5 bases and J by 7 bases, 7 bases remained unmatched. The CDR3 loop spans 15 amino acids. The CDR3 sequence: CASSPGTGGGQPQHF. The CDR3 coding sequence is TGTGCCAGCAGTCCGGGGACAGGGGGAGGACAGCCCCAGCATTTT.

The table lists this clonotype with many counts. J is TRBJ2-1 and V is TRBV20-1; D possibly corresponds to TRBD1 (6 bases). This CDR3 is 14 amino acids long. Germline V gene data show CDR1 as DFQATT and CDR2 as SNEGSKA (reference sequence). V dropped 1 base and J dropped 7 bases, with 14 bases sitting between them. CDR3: CSARAWQGKNEQFF. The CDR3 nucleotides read TGCAGTGCTAGAGCATGGCAGGGGAAGAATGAGCAGTTCTTC.

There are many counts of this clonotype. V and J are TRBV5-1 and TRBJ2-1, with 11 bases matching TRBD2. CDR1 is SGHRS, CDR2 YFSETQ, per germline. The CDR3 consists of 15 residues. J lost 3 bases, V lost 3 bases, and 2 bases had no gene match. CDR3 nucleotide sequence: TGCGCCAGCAGCTCCGGGACTAGCGGCTACAATGAGCAGTTCTTC. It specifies CASSSGTSGYNEQFF.

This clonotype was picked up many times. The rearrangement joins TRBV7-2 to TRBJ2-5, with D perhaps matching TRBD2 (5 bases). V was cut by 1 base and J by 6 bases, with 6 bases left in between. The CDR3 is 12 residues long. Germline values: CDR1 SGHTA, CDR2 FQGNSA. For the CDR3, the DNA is TGTGCCAGCAGCTTAGAGCGGCAGACCCAGTACTTC. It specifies CASSLERQTQYF.

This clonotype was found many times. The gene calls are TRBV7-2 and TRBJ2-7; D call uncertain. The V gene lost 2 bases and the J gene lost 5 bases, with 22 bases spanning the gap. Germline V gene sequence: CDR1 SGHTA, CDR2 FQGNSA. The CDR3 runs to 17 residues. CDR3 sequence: CASSLRPLTQPLNEQYF. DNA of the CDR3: TGTGCCAGCAGCTTACGCCCCCTGACTCAGCCCCTCAACGAGCAGTACTTC.

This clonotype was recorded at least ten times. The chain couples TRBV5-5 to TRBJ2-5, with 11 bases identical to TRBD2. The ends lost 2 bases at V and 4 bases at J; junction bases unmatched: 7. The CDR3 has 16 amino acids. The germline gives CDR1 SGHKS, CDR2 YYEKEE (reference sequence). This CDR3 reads CASSLEVAGGRETQYF. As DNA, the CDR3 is TGTGCCAGCAGCTTAGAAGTAGCGGGGGGGAGAGAGACCCAGTACTTC. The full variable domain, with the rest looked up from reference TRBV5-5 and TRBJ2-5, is DAGVTQSPTHLIKTRGQQVTLRCSPISGHKSVSWYQQVLGQGPQFIFQYYEKEERGRGNFPDRFSARQFPNYSSELNVNALLLGDSALYLCASSLEVAGGRETQYFGPGTRLLVL.

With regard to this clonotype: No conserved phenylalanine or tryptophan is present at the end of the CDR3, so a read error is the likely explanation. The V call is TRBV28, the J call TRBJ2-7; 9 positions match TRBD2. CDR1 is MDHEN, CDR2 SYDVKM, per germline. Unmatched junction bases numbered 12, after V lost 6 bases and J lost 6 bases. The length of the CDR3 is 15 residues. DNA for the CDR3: TGTGCCAGCAGCCCGCGGGGGGGTAGCGGGGGCGAGCAGTACTTA. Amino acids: CASSPRGGSGGEQYL.

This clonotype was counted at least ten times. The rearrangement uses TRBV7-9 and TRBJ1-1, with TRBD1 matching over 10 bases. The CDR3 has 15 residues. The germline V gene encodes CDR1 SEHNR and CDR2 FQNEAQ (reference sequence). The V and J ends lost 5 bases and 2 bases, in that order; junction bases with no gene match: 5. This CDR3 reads CASSPTTGGNTEAFF. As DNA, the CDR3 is TGTGCCAGCAGCCCGACGACAGGGGGCAACACTGAAGCTTTCTTT.

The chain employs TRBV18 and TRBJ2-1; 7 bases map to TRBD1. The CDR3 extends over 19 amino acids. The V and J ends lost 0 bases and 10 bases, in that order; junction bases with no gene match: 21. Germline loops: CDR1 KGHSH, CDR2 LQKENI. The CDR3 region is CASSPPGQTLIPTIPEQFF. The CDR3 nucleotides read TGTGCCAGCTCACCACCGGGACAGACCTTGATACCTACAATCCCAGAGCAGTTCTTC.

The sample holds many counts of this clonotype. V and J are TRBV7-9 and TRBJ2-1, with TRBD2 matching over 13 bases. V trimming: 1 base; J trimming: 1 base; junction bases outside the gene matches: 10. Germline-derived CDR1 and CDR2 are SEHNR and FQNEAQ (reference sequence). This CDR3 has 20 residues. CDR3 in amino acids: CASSLGTWTSGRASYNEQFF. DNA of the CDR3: TGTGCCAGCAGCTTAGGGACTTGGACTAGCGGGAGAGCTTCCTACAATGAGCAGTTCTTC.

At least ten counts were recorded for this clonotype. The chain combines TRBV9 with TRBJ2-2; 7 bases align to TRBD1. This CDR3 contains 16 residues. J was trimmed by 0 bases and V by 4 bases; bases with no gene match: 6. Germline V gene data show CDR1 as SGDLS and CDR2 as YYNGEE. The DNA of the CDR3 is TGTGCCAGCAGCCTACGGGACAGTGCGAACACCGGGGAGCTGTTTTTT. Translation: CASSLRDSANTGELFF.

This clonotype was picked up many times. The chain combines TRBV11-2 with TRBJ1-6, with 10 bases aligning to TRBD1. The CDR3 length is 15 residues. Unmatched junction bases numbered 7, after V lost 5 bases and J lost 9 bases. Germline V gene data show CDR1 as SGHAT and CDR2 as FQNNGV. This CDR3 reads CASSTRQGAISPLHF. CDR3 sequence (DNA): TGTGCCAGCAGCACCCGACAGGGGGCGATTTCACCCCTCCACTTT. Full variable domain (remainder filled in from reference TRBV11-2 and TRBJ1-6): EAGVAQSPRYKIIEKRQSVAFWCNPISGHATLYWYQQILGQGPKLLIQFQNNGVVDDSQLPKDRFSAERLKGVDSTLKIQPAKLEDSAVYLCASSTRQGAISPLHFGNGTRLTVT.

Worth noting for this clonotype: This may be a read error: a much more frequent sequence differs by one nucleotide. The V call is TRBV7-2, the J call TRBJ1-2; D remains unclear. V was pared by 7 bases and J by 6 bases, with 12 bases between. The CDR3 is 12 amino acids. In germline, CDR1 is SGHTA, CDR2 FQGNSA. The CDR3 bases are TGTGCCAGCACCCTTAGGACCCATGGCTACACCTTC. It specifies CASTLRTHGYTF.

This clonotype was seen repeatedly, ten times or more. The CDR3 loop reads CSARGSLAGGNNEQFF. The CDR3 nucleotides read TGCAGTGCTAGAGGTAGCCTAGCGGGAGGGAACAATGAGCAGTTCTTC. The chain combines TRBV20-1 with TRBJ2-1; 12 nucleotides agree with TRBD2. The CDR3 extends over 16 amino acids. The germline V gene encodes CDR1 DFQATT and CDR2 SNEGSKA (reference sequence). V was pared by 1 base and J by 5 bases, with 6 bases of the junction left unmatched.

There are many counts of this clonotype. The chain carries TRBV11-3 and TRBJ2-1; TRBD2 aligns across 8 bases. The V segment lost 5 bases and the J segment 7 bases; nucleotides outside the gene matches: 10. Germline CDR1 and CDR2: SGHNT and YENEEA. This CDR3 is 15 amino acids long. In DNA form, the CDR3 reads TGTGCCAGCAGCCCCGTGACGGGAGGGTCAAATGAGCAGTTCTTC. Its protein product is CASSPVTGGSNEQFF.

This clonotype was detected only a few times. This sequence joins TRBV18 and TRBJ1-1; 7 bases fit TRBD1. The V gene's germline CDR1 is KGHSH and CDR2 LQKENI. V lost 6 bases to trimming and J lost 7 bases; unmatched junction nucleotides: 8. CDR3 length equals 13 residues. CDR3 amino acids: CASSQGGQGEAFF. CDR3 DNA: TGTGCCAGCTCTCAGGGGGGGCAGGGTGAAGCTTTCTTT.

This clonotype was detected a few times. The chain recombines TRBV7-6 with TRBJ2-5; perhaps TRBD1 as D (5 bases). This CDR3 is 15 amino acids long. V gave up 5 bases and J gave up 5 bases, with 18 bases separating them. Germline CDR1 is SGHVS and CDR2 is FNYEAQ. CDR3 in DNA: TGTGCCAGCAGCCAAAACTCCCAGGGTTGGGAGACCCAGTACTTC. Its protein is CASSQNSQGWETQYF.

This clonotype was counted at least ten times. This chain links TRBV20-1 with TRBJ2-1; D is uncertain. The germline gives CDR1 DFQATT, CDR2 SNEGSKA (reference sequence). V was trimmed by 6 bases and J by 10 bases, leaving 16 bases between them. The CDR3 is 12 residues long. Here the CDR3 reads CSATRPSEEQFF. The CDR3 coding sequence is TGCAGTGCAACGCGGCCCTCGGAGGAGCAGTTCTTC.

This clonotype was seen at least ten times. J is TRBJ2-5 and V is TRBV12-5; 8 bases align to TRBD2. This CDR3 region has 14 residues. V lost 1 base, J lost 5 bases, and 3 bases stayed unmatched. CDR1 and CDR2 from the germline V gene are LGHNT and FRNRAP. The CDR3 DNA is TGTGCTAGTGGTTTGGGGACTAGCCGCGAGACCCAGTACTTC. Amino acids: CASGLGTSRETQYF.

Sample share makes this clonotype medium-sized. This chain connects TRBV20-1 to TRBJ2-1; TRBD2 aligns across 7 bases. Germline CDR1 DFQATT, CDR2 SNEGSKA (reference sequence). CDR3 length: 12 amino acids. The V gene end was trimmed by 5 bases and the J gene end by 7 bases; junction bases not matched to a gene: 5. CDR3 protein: CSAELASNEQFF. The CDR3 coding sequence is TGCAGTGCTGAACTAGCGTCAAATGAGCAGTTCTTC.

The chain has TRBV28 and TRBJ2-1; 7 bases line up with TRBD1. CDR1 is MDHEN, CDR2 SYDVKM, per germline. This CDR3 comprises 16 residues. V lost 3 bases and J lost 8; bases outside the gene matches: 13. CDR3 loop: CASSLKGAGVMHEQFF. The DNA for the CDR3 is TGTGCCAGCAGTTTGAAGGGGGCAGGGGTCATGCATGAGCAGTTCTTC.

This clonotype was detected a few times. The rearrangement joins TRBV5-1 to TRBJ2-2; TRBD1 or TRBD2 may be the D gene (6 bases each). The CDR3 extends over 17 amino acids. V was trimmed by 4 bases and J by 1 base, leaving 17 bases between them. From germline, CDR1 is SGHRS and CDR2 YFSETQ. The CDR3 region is CASSTYGGRVNTGELFF. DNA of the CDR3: TGCGCCAGCAGCACCTACGGGGGCAGGGTGAACACCGGGGAGCTGTTTTTT.